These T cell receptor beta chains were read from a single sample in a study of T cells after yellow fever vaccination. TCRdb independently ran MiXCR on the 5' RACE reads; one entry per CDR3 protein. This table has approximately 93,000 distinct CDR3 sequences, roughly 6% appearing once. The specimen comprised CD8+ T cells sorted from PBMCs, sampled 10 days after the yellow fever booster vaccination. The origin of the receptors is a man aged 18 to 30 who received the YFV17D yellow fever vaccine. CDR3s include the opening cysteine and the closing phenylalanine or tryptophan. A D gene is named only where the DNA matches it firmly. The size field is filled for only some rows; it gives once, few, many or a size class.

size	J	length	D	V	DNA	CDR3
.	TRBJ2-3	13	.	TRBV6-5	TGTGCCAGCAGTTATTGGGGGTCAGATACGCAGTATTTT	CASSYWGSDTQYF
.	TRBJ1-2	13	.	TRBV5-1	TGCGCCAGCAACGGGAATACCGACTATGGCTACACCTTC	CASNGNTDYGYTF
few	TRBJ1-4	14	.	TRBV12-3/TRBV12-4	TGTGCCAGCGGCCTGGGGGGATATAATGAAAAACTGTTTTTT	CASGLGGYNEKLFF
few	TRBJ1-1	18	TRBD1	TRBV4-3	TGCGCCAGCAGCCAAGAAGTGGTAGGGGACAGAGAGAACACTGAAGCTTTCTTT	CASSQEVVGDRENTEAFF
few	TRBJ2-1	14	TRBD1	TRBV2	TGTGCCAGCAGTGGGACAGGGCATTCGGGGGAGCAGTTCTTC	CASSGTGHSGEQFF
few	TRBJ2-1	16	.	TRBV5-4	TGTGCCAGCAGCGGAGCCAGTGGACGAGCCAAGAATGAGCAGTTCTTC	CASSGASGRAKNEQFF
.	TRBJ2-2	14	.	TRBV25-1	TGTGCCAGCAGTGAGCCCGGGGTCACCGGGGAGCTGTTTTTT	CASSEPGVTGELFF
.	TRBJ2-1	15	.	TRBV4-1	TGCGCCAGCAGGCTAGCGCATGGGGATAGCAATGAGCAGTTCTTC	CASRLAHGDSNEQFF
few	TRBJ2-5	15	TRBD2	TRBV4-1	TGCGCCAGCAGCCAAGTGCTAGCGGGGGAGGAGACCCAGTACTTC	CASSQVLAGEETQYF
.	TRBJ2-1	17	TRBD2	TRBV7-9	TGTGCCAGCAGCTTATGGACTAGCGGGAGCTCCTACAATGAGCAGTTCTTC	CASSLWTSGSSYNEQFF
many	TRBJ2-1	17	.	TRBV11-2	TGTGCCAGCAGCTCACGAGGAATGGCGGGGCCAAACAATGAGCAGTTCTTC	CASSSRGMAGPNNEQFF
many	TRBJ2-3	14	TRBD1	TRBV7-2	TGTGCCAGCAGCTCCGACAGGGACACAGATACGCAGTATTTT	CASSSDRDTDTQYF
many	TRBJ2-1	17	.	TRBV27	TGTGCCAGCAGTTCGATCCCCCCAGGGGTCATAGACAATGAGCAGTTCTTC	CASSSIPPGVIDNEQFF
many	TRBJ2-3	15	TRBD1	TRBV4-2	TGTGCCAGCAGCCAAGGGACAGGGGGCGCAGATACGCAGTATTTT	CASSQGTGGADTQYF
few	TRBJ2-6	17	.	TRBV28	TGTGCCAGCAGGCCCTGGGGAGAAATCTCTGGGGCCAACGTCCTGACTTTC	CASRPWGEISGANVLTF
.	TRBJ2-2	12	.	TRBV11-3	TGTGCCAGCAGCGGGGAACCCGGGGAGCTGTTTTTT	CASSGEPGELFF
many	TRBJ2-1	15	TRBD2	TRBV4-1	TGCGCCAGCAGCCAAGAGCCTAGCGGTTACAATGAGCAGTTCTTC	CASSQEPSGYNEQFF
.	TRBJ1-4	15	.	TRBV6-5	TGTGCCAGCAGTTACTCGACCAGGGGAAATGAAAAACTGTTTTTT	CASSYSTRGNEKLFF
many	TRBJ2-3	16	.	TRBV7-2	TGTGCCAGCAGCTTAGTTCTCCGTTCTAGCACAGATACGCAGTATTTT	CASSLVLRSSTDTQYF
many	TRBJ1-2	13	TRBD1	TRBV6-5	TGTGCCAGCACCCCGGACAGGGTCAATGGCTACACCTTC	CASTPDRVNGYTF
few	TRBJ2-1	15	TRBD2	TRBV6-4	TGTGCCAGCAGCGTACTAGCGGGCACCTACAATGAGCAGTTCTTC	CASSVLAGTYNEQFF
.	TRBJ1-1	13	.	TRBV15	TGTGCCACCAGCAGATTTACGGCCACTGAAGCTTTCTTT	CATSRFTATEAFF
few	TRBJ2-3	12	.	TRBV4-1	TGCGCCAGCAGCCAAGATGGAGATACGCAGTATTTT	CASSQDGDTQYF
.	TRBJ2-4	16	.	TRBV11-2	TGTGCCAGCAGCCCCTGGGGAGGGGACATCTTAAGCATTCAGTACTTC	CASSPWGGDILSIQYF